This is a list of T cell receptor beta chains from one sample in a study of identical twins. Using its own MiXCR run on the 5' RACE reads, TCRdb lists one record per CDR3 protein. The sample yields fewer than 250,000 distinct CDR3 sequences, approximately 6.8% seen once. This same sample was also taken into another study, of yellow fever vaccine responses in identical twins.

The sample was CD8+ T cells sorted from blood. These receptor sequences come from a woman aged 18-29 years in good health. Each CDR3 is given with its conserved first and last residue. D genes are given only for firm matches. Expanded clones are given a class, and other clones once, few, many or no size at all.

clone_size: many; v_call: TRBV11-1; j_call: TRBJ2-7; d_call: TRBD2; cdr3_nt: TGTGCCAGCAGCTTTCTCACGGCTAGCGGGAGGTTCAACAACGAGCAGTACTTC; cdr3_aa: CASSFLTASGRFNNEQYF
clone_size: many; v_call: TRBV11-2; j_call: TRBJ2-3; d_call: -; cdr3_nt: TGTGCCAGCAGCTCGGGGGATACGCAGTATTTT; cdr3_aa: CASSSGDTQYF
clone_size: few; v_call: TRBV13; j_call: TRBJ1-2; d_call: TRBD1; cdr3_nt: TGTGCCAGCAGCTCGGGGACAGGGGACGACTATGGCTACACCTTC; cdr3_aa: CASSSGTGDDYGYTF
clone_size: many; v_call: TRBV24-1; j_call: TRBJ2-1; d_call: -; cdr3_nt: TGTGCCACCAAAGGGGATTCCTACAATGAGCAGTTCTTC; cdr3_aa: CATKGDSYNEQFF
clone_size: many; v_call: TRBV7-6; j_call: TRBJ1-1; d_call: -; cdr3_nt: TGTGCCAGCAGCTTATCCAAGGGATATGCTGGTGCTGAAGCTTTCTTT; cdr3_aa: CASSLSKGYAGAEAFF
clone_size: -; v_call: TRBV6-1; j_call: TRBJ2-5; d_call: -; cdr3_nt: TGTGCCAGCAGTGACGAGCTCCAAGAGACCCAGTACTTC; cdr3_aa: CASSDELQETQYF
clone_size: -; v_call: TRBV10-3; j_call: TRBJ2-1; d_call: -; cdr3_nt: TGTGCCATCAGTGAGCTAGCCTCCTACAATGAGCAGTTCTTC; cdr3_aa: CAISELASYNEQFF
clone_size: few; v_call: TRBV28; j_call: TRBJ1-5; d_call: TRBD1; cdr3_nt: TGTGCCAGCAGATACCGGGACAGGGGGGATCTGCCCCAGCATTTT; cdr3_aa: CASRYRDRGDLPQHF
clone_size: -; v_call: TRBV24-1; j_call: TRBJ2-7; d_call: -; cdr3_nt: TGTGCCACTCAGGGGACGGATTACTACGAGCAGTACTTC; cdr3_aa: CATQGTDYYEQYF
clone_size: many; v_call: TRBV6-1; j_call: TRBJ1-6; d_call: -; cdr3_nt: TGTGCCAGCAGTGATTTAGGGGCACCCCTCCACTTT; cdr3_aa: CASSDLGAPLHF
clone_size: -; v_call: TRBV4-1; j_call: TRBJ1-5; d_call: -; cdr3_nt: TGCGCCAGCAGCCAAGACTCCTACATCGGGGGTCAGCCCCAGCATTTT; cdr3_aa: CASSQDSYIGGQPQHF
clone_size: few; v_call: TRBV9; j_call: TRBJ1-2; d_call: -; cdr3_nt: TGTGCCAGCAGCGACAGGGTGAATGGCTACACCTTC; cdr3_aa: CASSDRVNGYTF
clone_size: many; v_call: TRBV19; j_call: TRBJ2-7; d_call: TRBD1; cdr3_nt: TGTGCCAGTAGTCTCCAATCGGGACAGGGGCACTCCTACGAGCAGTACTTC; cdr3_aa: CASSLQSGQGHSYEQYF
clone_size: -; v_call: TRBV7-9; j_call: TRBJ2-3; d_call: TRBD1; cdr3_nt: TGTGCCAGCAGCTTACGAAAGGGGGCCGTAGATACGCAGTATTTT; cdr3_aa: CASSLRKGAVDTQYF
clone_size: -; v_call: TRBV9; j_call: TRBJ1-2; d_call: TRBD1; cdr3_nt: TGTGCCAGCAGCGCACCGGGACAGGGGAGTTGGAACTATGGCTACACCTTC; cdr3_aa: CASSAPGQGSWNYGYTF
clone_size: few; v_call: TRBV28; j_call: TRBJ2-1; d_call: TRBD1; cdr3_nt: TGTGCCAGCAGTTTTGGGACAGGGGATGAGCAGTTCTTC; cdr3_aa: CASSFGTGDEQFF
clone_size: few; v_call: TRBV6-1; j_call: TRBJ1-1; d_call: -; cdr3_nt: TGTGCCAGCAGTGAATATGAGGTCCCTGAAGCTTTCTTT; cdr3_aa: CASSEYEVPEAFF
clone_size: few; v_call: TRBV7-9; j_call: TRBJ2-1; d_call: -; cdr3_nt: TGTGCCAGCAGCTTAGGTTCGGGAATCGATGAGCAGTTCTTC; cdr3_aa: CASSLGSGIDEQFF
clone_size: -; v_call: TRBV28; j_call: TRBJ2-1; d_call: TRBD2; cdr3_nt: TGTGCCAGCAGTTTCGTACTAGCGGGAGGTGAGCAGTTCTTC; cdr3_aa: CASSFVLAGGEQFF
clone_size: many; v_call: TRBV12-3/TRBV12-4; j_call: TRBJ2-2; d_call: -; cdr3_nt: TGTGCCAGCAGTTTTGGGGCCCGGGGCGGGGAGCTGTTTTTT; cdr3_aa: CASSFGARGGELFF
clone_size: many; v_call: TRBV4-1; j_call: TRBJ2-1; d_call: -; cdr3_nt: TGCGCCAGCAGCCATGATAGGGGTTTCTCCTACAATGAGCAGTTCTTC; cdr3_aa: CASSHDRGFSYNEQFF
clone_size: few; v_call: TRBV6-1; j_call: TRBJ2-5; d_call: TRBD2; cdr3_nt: TGTGCCAGCAGGAGCGGGAGGGTCGGGGAGACCCAGTACTTC; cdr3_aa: CASRSGRVGETQYF
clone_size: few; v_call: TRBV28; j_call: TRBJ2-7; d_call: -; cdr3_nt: TGTGCCAGCAGTTTAAACCGGCGGCCCTACGAGCAGTACTTC; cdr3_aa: CASSLNRRPYEQYF
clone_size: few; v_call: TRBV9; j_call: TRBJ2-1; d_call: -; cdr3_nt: TGTGCCAGCAGCGCGATCCTTGGGGGTGAGCAGTTCTTC; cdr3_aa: CASSAILGGEQFF
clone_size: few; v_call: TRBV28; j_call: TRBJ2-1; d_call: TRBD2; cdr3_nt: TGTGCCAGCAGTTTATCAGTCGGGGGGGCCCGGGAGCAGTTCTTC; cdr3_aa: CASSLSVGGAREQFF
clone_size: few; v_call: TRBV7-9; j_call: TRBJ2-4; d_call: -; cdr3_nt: TGTGCCAGCAAGGGAGGAGACAAAAGCATTCAGTACTTC; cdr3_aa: CASKGGDKSIQYF
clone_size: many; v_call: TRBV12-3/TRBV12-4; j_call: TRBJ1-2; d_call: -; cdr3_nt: TGTGCCAGCAGTCTCGGGGCCCATCGCGATGGCTACACCTTC; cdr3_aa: CASSLGAHRDGYTF
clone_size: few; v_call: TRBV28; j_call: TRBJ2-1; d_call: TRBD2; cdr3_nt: TGTGCCAGCAGTCTTCCGGAGACTAGCTCAAATGAGCAGTTCTTC; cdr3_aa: CASSLPETSSNEQFF
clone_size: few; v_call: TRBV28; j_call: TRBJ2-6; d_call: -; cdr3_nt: TGTGCCAGCAGTTCCCCCCGGGACATCCCAACGGTGGGGGCCAACGTCCTGACTTTC; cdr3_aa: CASSSPRDIPTVGANVLTF
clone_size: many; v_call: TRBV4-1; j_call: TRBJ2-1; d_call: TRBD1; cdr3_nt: TGCGCCAGCAGCCAAGATAGGGGGCCAAGGTACAATGAGCAGTTCTTC; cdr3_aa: CASSQDRGPRYNEQFF
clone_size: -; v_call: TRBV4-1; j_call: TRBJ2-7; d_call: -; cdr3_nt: TGCGCCAGCAGCCAAGAGGATTTGAGGGACGGCGCCGAGCAGTACTTC; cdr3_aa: CASSQEDLRDGAEQYF
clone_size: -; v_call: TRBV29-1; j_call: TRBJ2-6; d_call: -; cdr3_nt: TGCAGCGTACTCGACACGCGCCCTACCTTGAGTGGGGCCAACGTCCTGACTTTC; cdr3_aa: CSVLDTRPTLSGANVLTF
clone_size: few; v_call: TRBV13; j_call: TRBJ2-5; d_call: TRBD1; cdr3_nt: TGTGCCAGCAGCTCAACCGGGACAGAACAAGAGACCCAGTACTTC; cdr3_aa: CASSSTGTEQETQYF
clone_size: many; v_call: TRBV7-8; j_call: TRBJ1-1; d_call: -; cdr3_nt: TGTGCCAGCAGCTTAGTTGAGGGGGGCACTGAAGCTTTCTTT; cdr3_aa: CASSLVEGGTEAFF
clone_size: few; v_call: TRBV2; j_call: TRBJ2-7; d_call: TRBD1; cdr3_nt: TGTGCCAGCAGGGAACAGGGGGCTTCCGAGCAGTACTTC; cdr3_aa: CASREQGASEQYF
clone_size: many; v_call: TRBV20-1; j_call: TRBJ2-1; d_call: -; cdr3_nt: TGCGCACTGGGGGGCATCGATGAGCAGTTCTTC; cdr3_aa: CALGGIDEQFF
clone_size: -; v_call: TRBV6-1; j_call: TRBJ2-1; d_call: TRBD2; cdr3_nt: TGTGCCAGCACTGGCCCTAGCGGGAGGTACAATGAGCAGTTCTTC; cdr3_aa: CASTGPSGRYNEQFF
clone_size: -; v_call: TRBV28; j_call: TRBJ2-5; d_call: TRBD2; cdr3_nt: TGTGCCAGCGCATTAGCGGGAGCTGGGGAGACCCAGTACTTC; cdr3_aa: CASALAGAGETQYF
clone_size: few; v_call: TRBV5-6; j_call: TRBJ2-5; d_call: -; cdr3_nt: TGTGCCAGCAGCTTGGTCGGGGGACTCGGGGAGACCCAGTACTTC; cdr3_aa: CASSLVGGLGETQYF
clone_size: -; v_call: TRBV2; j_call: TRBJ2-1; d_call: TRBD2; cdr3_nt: TGTGCCAGCAGTGTTACTAGCGGGGGGGGTTCCTACAATGAGCAGTTCTTC; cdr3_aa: CASSVTSGGGSYNEQFF